This T cell receptor beta chain was sequenced for a study of naive and memory T cell subsets. The beta constant-region primer was an equimolar mix of two oligonucleotides covering TRBC1 and TRBC2. Ligated cDNA was amplified by four rounds of PCR with nested alpha and beta constant-region primers and SP2. TCRdb re-called the UMI-ligation and nested PCR reads with MiXCR, one entry per CDR3 protein. The sample consists of 120,000 to 150,000 distinct CDR3 sequences, 17% of them appearing once. This clonotype was observed at least ten times. The CDR3 is 16 amino acids. Germline V lookup: CDR1 LGHDT, CDR2 YNNKEL (reference sequence). Trimming removed 0 bases from V and 6 bases from J; junction bases left unmatched: 8.

Sequencing was performed on naive CD4+ T cells from blood. This sequence joins TRBV3-1 and TRBJ2-1; TRBD2 matches at 7 bases. The TCR originated in a human donor in good health. CDR3 region: CASSQESSGSPNEQFF. The CDR3 region has the DNA TGTGCCAGCAGCCAAGAATCTAGCGGATCCCCCAATGAGCAGTTCTTC.